This T cell receptor beta chain was documented in a study of cytomegalovirus exposure and HLA in healthy donors. Primers included in the PCR were 60 Vbeta and 13 Jbeta primers. Clones were read by immunoSEQ multiplex PCR, and TCRdb kept only the in-frame ones, dropping some. The table lists roughly 160,000 clones, 80% of them singletons. Trimming stripped 5 bases from V and 2 bases from J, with 9 bases between. The CDR3 is 13 residues long. CDR1 is LNHDA and CDR2 is SQIVND in the germline V gene (reference sequence). Turning to this clone: The antigen remains unidentified.

Study-wide points: Segments of the TCR beta V type were, in most cases, productive about 90% or about 30% of the time in an earlier analysis.

The TCR was taken from a man aged 25 to 45 in good health and CMV-seronegative. Sequenced: PBMCs. The chain is built from TRBV19 and TRBJ1-1, with D possibly TRBD1 on 5 matching bases. CDR3 region: CASSPDKNTEAFF. The CDR3 nucleotides are TGTGCCAGTAGTCCGGACAAAAACACTGAAGCTTTCTTT.